This T cell receptor (beta chain) emerged from a study of blood T cell repertoires in COVID-19. At the level of the study: Whether acute or convalescent, the COVID-19 samples came from the United States, Italy and Spain. PBMCs, B-cell-depleted T cells, or T cells were the source of the cDNA or gDNA that made up the material.

Authors' processing steps: Estimates of nucleated cell counts were drawn from the amplification of reference gene primers. Data came from immunoSEQ multiplex PCR; TCRdb stores just in-frame clones and leaves some out. The DNA gave D and trimming, while V, J and clone size come from that table. Here the sample spans roughly 100,000 clones, approximately 90% being singletons. The CDR3 sequence is 12 residues long. Germline V gene sequence: CDR1 SEHNR, CDR2 FQNEAQ (reference sequence). V lost 5 bases and J lost 4; bases outside the gene matches: 1. V gene TRBV7-9 combines with J gene TRBJ1-1, with TRBD1 matching 7 bases. The sequenced sample was peripheral blood. This receptor was obtained from a man aged 50-59 years in a cohort sampled during active COVID-19. CDR3: CASSRQGTEAFF. DNA of the CDR3: TGTGCCAGCAGCCGACAGGGCACTGAAGCTTTCTTT.